This T cell receptor beta chain was retrieved from a study of neurological immune-mediated disorders. Germline V lookup: CDR1 SGHAT, CDR2 FQNNGV. The CDR3 has 14 amino acids. V gave up 6 bases and J gave up 0 bases, with 11 bases separating them. TCRdb reprocessed the 5' RACE reads with MiXCR, giving one entry per CDR3 protein. Of some 28,000 distinct CDR3 sequences listed, roughly 25% were seen once; the top ten hold 30%. Sorted libraries were derived from 850,000 to 1,000,000 CD4+ or CD8+ T cells. This clonotype was counted ten times or more. Sequenced material: CD4+ T cells from blood. The chain is built from TRBV11-2 and TRBJ1-1; D is perhaps TRBD1 (5 bases). The sequence came from a man aged 45 to 65 with HTLV-1-associated myelopathy (HAM/TSP). DNA for the CDR3: TGTGCCAGCAGGAAACAGGCTTTGAACACTGAAGCTTTCTTT. Its protein is CASRKQALNTEAFF.